This TCR beta chain was identified in a study of tumor-infiltrating lymphocytes in primary liver carcinoma. Study context: Donors had hepatocellular carcinoma or combined HCC and intrahepatic cholangiocarcinoma.

About this clonotype itself: Its antigen is unidentified.

Starting material of about 450 ng total RNA yielded TCR beta cDNA via a constant-region primer. What produced the TCR beta libraries was three nested multiplex PCR rounds using slightly modified ARM-PCR. PCR rounds one and two used TRBV1-TRBV30 forward primers with a C-beta reverse primer for 10 cycles each. TCRdb used MiXCR to reprocess the multiplex PCR reads, holding one entry per CDR3 protein. The top ten hold about 17% of the sample, which has 250,000 to 350,000 distinct CDR3 sequences, about 50% seen once. The CDR3 contains 17 residues. The V end was cut by 1 base, the J end by 11 bases, with 27 bases between. From germline, CDR1 is LGHNA and CDR2 YNFKEQ. Both blood RNA, taken from unsorted whole blood, and germline DNA were extracted. The study, taken as a whole, reports: The difference in top-250-clone fraction between tumors and blood was significant, favoring tumors (p = 0.039).

Sequencing was done on a sample of peripheral blood. The chain has TRBV4-2 and TRBJ2-7; possibly TRBD2 for D (6 bases). The TCR sequence derives from a woman aged 30 to 39 with primary liver carcinoma and hepatitis B virus infection. The DNA of the CDR3 is TGTGCCAGCAGCCAAGGTTCTAGCGAATATTACTCCTACGGGGAGTACTTC. As protein: CASSQGSSEYYSYGEYF.